Each of the 23 T cell receptor beta chains below was sequenced from the same sample in a study of beta chain features in type 1 diabetes (dated by TCRdb to the late 2010s). Study-wide findings and limitations: Type 1 diabetes patients showed a moderate but significant shortening of TCRB CDR3 length in all four CD4+ subsets.

These receptors' targets are unknown. Libraries were made using the immunoSEQ multiplex PCR assay. The entire amount of isolated RNA was reverse transcribed using the High Capacity cDNA Reverse Transcription Kit, so the sequenced TCRB transcripts were expressed ones. TCRdb took this table from immuneACCESS and kept in-frame rearrangements with V and J called. Such tables lack part of the clones; where checked against another copy, unresolved V genes explain under half of the gap, and the rest is unexplained. The sample table holds about 740,000 clones, of which about an eighth were seen once. Of the sample, 0.02% to 0.025% falls within the top ten clones. Sequences were obtained from naive CD4+ T cells from blood. This sample's cell subset or site label indicates: true naive CD4+ T cells. The receptors here all came from a man younger than 35 with type 1 diabetes.

The V and J genes are TRBV6-1 and TRBJ1-5; a possible D gene is TRBD1 (6 bases). This CDR3 spans 18 amino acids. CDR1 is MNHNS and CDR2 is SASEGT in the germline V gene. V was shortened by 0 bases and J by 1 base, with 16 bases between the two germline ends. CDR3 in DNA: TGTGCCAGCAGTGAAGCCCCCGGGACACTCTTAAGCAATCAGCCCCAGCATTTT. Translating it yields CASSEAPGTLLSNQPQHF.

This rearrangement joins TRBV2 to TRBJ1-1; D is perhaps TRBD1 (5 bases). CDR1 SNHLY and CDR2 FYNNEI come from the germline V gene. The V and J ends lost 7 bases and 5 bases respectively, with 11 bases between them. The CDR3 covers 12 residues. The CDR3 sequence is CASTLGGTEAFF. In DNA, the CDR3 is TGTGCCAGCACCCTGGGGGGTACTGAAGCTTTCTTT.

The chain uses TRBV5-1 and TRBJ2-1; unclear D gene. This CDR3 is 14 amino acids long. V lost 0 bases and J lost 5, with 9 bases in between. CDR1 is SGHRS, CDR2 YFSETQ, per germline. CDR3 amino acids: CASSLGDMNNEQFF. As DNA, the CDR3 is TGCGCCAGCAGCTTGGGCGACATGAACAATGAGCAGTTCTTC.

This chain connects TRBV19 to TRBJ2-1, with a possible D match to TRBD2 (5 bases). The CDR3 is 17 residues long. Trimming removed 4 bases at V and 7 bases at J, with 23 bases between. Germline CDR1 LNHDA, CDR2 SQIVND (reference sequence). CDR3 sequence (DNA): TGTGCCAGTAGTAATGCCCCAAGGCTAGCTGGGAGAAATGAGCAGTTCTTC. It yields the protein CASSNAPRLAGRNEQFF.

This clone was counted between two and nine times. V is TRBV7-2 and J is TRBJ2-4; D is unclear. The CDR3 is 13 residues long. The germline V gene encodes CDR1 SGHTA and CDR2 FQGNSA. Trimming pared 4 bases from V and 2 bases from J, leaving 6 bases between. The CDR3 region has the DNA TGTGCCAGCAGCTCGGACCCCAAAAACATTCAGTACTTC. Translating it yields CASSSDPKNIQYF.

This clone came up a few times. The rearrangement joins TRBV27 to TRBJ2-7, with D perhaps TRBD1 (6 bases). Trimming removed 6 bases from V and 7 bases from J, with 16 bases in between. The CDR3 covers 13 residues. Germline V CDR1 and CDR2: MNHEY, SMNVEV (reference sequence). Written as DNA, the CDR3 is TGTGCCAGCAGCCCAGACAGGCTTCTAGAGCAGTACTTC. It codes for CASSPDRLLEQYF.

This clone was observed a handful of times. V and J are TRBV10-3 and TRBJ1-1; D gene ambiguous. The germline V gene has CDR1 ENHRY and CDR2 SYGVKD. With 6 bases removed from V and 3 bases from J, the gap between germline ends came to 20 bases. The CDR3 runs 16 residues. The DNA of the CDR3 is TGTGCCATCAGGTCCCCTAACTCGGTAACAGACACTGAAGCTTTCTTT. Its translation is CAIRSPNSVTDTEAFF.

The rearrangement joins TRBV18 to TRBJ1-1, with D unclear. The CDR3 consists of 14 residues. The germline V gene has CDR1 KGHSH and CDR2 LQKENI. Trimming removed 0 bases from V and 6 bases from J, with 11 bases in between. The chain's CDR3 is CASSPPWAWAEAFF. The CDR3 nucleotides read TGTGCCAGCTCACCACCCTGGGCTTGGGCTGAAGCTTTCTTT.

V usage is TRBV5-1 and J usage is TRBJ1-2; TRBD1 might be the D (6 bases). Trimming removed 0 bases at V and 4 bases at J, with 13 bases between. In germline, CDR1 is SGHRS, CDR2 YFSETQ. This CDR3 comprises 15 residues. CDR3 nucleotides: TGCGCCAGCAGCTTGGATCCCGACAGGTTCTATGGCTACACCTTC. Its protein product is CASSLDPDRFYGYTF.

The chain uses TRBV10-3 and TRBJ1-5, with a possible D match to TRBD1 (5 bases). The CDR3 is made up of 14 amino acids. Deletions cut 3 bases from V and 3 bases from J, with 9 bases between. Germline CDR1 reads ENHRY; CDR2 reads SYGVKD. CDR3 sequence (DNA): TGTGCCATCAGTGAAGAGACAGTCAATCAGCCCCAGCATTTT. This sequence encodes CAISEETVNQPQHF.

The chain carries TRBV30 and TRBJ2-3; D not resolved. Germline CDR1 reads GTSNPN; CDR2 reads SVGIG (reference sequence). The CDR3 loop spans 14 amino acids. Trimming took off 3 bases at V and 0 bases at J, with 10 bases between the two ends. The CDR3 loop reads CAWRRAASTDTQYF. As DNA, the CDR3 is TGTGCCTGGAGACGGGCAGCTAGCACAGATACGCAGTATTTT. Supplemented by reference TRBV30 and TRBJ2-3, the full variable domain reads SQTIHQWPATLVQPVGSPLSLECTVEGTSNPNLYWYRQAAGRGLQLLFYSVGIGQISSEVPQNLSASRPQDRQFILSSKKLLLSDSGFYLCAWRRAASTDTQYFGPGTRLTVL.

The chain combines TRBV2 with TRBJ2-2; D is possibly TRBD1 (6 bases). Trimming left V 7 bases short and J 4 bases short, with 10 bases between. The germline gives CDR1 SNHLY, CDR2 FYNNEI. The CDR3 loop spans 13 amino acids. CDR3 coding DNA: TGTGCCAGCACCGGACAGACCACCGGGGAGCTGTTTTTT. Its protein is CASTGQTTGELFF. Full variable domain (rest looked up from reference TRBV2 and TRBJ2-2): EPEVTQTPSHQVTQMGQEVILRCVPISNHLYFYWYRQILGQKVEFLVSFYNNEISEKSEIFDDQFSVERPDGSNFTLKIRSTKLEDSAMYFCASTGQTTGELFFGEGSRLTVL.

This chain uses TRBV5-1 with TRBJ1-2; 8 nucleotides match TRBD1. This CDR3 comprises 14 residues. With 5 bases clipped from V and 3 bases from J, the junction kept 6 bases outside the gene matches. Germline V CDR1 and CDR2: SGHRS, YFSETQ. CDR3 bases: TGCGCCAGCAGGGCTACGACAGGGGACTATGGCTACACCTTC. Amino acids: CASRATTGDYGYTF. The variable domain in full, with the rest retrieved from reference TRBV5-1 and TRBJ1-2, is KAGVTQTPRYLIKTRGQQVTLSCSPISGHRSVSWYQQTPGQGLQFLFEYFSETQRNKGNFPGRFSGRQFSNSRSEMNVSTLELGDSALYLCASRATTGDYGYTFGSGTRLTVV.

The chain has TRBV30 and TRBJ1-2, with D possibly matching TRBD1 (6 bases). The CDR3 contains 13 residues. Germline values: CDR1 GTSNPN, CDR2 SVGIG (reference sequence). V gave up 2 bases and J gave up 13 bases, with 20 bases separating them. CDR3 sequence: CAWSPLTTGPGTF. The CDR3 DNA follows: TGTGCCTGGAGTCCCCTTACGACAGGCCCAGGCACCTTC.

The chain combines TRBV4-1 with TRBJ1-2; no clear D gene. The CDR3 has 14 amino acids. V lost 5 bases and J lost 5, with 15 bases in between. Germline V CDR1 and CDR2: MGHRA, YSYEKL. CDR3 sequence: CASSGSPTEYGYTF. Here the CDR3 DNA reads TGCGCCAGCAGCGGCAGCCCCACGGAATATGGCTACACCTTC.

This clone was counted only a few times. The gene calls are TRBV28 and TRBJ2-3; 8 bases match TRBD1. The V segment lost 3 bases and the J segment 1 base; nucleotides outside the gene matches: 6. The CDR3 runs to 16 residues. Germline values: CDR1 MDHEN, CDR2 SYDVKM. This CDR3 is CASSLTVTGGTDTQYF. The CDR3 DNA reads TGTGCCAGCAGTTTGACGGTGACAGGGGGCACAGATACGCAGTATTTT.

This clone was observed a handful of times. J is TRBJ2-5 and V is TRBV10-3; D may match TRBD1 or TRBD2 (6 bases each). CDR1 is ENHRY, CDR2 SYGVKD, per germline. CDR3 length: 14 amino acids. Trimming shortened V by 2 bases and J by 1 base, and 8 bases separated the two germline ends. CDR3 DNA: TGTGCCATCAGTGAGAGGGGGGTCCAAGAGACCCAGTACTTC. It is translated as CAISERGVQETQYF.

The rearrangement uses TRBV28 and TRBJ1-1; D possibly corresponds to TRBD1 (6 bases). This CDR3 contains 14 residues. Germline values: CDR1 MDHEN, CDR2 SYDVKM. Trimming stripped 6 bases from V and 2 bases from J, with 13 bases between. The chain's CDR3 is CASRPGQPNTEAFF. CDR3 nucleotides: TGTGCCAGCAGGCCTGGACAGCCTAACACTGAAGCTTTCTTT.

The V and J genes are TRBV15 and TRBJ2-1, with no clear D. Per the germline V gene, CDR1 is LNHNV and CDR2 is YYDKDF (reference sequence). Trimming removed 0 bases from V and 4 bases from J, with 10 bases in between. The CDR3 spans 15 residues. CDR3 nucleotide sequence: TGTGCCACCAGCAGAGATATCCCCCTTTACAATGAGCAGTTCTTC. Amino acids: CATSRDIPLYNEQFF.

The V gene is TRBV5-4, the J gene TRBJ2-3, with D perhaps matching TRBD2 (6 bases). This CDR3 is built from 14 residues. Trimming shortened V by 4 bases and J by 1 base, and 10 bases separated the two germline ends. The germline gives CDR1 SGHNT, CDR2 YYREEE (reference sequence). CDR3 region: CASSRGTGTDTQYF. The CDR3 DNA follows: TGTGCCAGCAGCCGCGGGACTGGCACAGATACGCAGTATTTT.

This sequence joins TRBV19 and TRBJ2-3, with TRBD1 as a possible D gene (5 bases). V was cut by 5 bases and J by 6 bases, with 21 bases left in between. The germline CDR1 and CDR2 sequences are LNHDA and SQIVND (reference sequence). This CDR3 region has 16 residues. CDR3 sequence reads: CASSPQTVSIVDTQYF. In DNA, the CDR3 is TGTGCCAGTAGTCCCCAGACAGTCTCCATAGTGGATACGCAGTATTTT.

J is TRBJ1-1 and V is TRBV5-4, with D tentatively TRBD1 (5 bases). This CDR3 has 15 residues. From germline, CDR1 is SGHNT and CDR2 YYREEE (reference sequence). V was shortened by 4 bases and J by 0 bases, with 13 bases between the two germline ends. The CDR3 here is CASSPGRTMNTEAFF. CDR3 coding DNA: TGTGCCAGCAGCCCGGGACGAACTATGAACACTGAAGCTTTCTTT.

The V call is TRBV30, the J call TRBJ2-2, with D unclear. V gave up 0 bases and J gave up 2 bases, with 10 bases separating them. The CDR3 covers 15 residues. Per germline, CDR1 GTSNPN and CDR2 SVGIG (reference sequence). The CDR3 DNA sequence: TGTGCCTGGAGTGTGTTGCTTCCTAACACCGGGGAGCTGTTTTTT. Its translation is CAWSVLLPNTGELFF.